This T cell receptor beta chain was captured in a study of human thymus T cells. Notes on the study in general: There appeared to be biased usage of V and J genes in thymic and blood repertoires. What related research reported was that thymic repertoires overlapped highly among unrelated individuals.

Resections from corrective heart surgery provided thymus tissue. Finnish infants who were healthy and having corrective surgery for congenital heart defects made up the donors. Sequencing was performed with immunoSEQ multiplex PCR; in TCRdb, only in-frame clones are kept and a portion is missing. The table shows roughly 120,000 clones, with around 95% occurring only once. This clone occurred a few times. Antigen unknown. Germline V gene data show CDR1 as MNHNY and CDR2 as SVGAGI (reference sequence). This CDR3 spans 15 amino acids. V gave up 2 bases and J gave up 2 bases, with 10 bases separating them.

The sequence came from a boy under two years old with a congenital heart defect but otherwise immunologically healthy. Sequencing was done on a sample of thymus tissue. The chain links TRBV6-6 to TRBJ1-5, with D unresolved. DNA of the CDR3: TGTGCCAGCAGTTACCGGCCCCAACGCAATCAGCCCCAGCATTTT. This sequence encodes CASSYRPQRNQPQHF.